The 6 T cell receptor beta chains in this list originate from one sample, sequenced in a study of blood T cell repertoires in COVID-19. Assay: immunoSEQ multiplex PCR; the TCRdb copy retains only in-frame clones and omits some. This table has 200,000 or so clones, approximately 82% appearing once. The sequenced sample consisted of peripheral blood. The receptors originated from a human donor with acute or convalescent COVID-19. The donor label of this sample is uncertain.

V is TRBV29-1 and J is TRBJ1-4; 7 positions agree with TRBD1. Trimming took 6 bases from V and 8 from J; bases not matched to a gene: 12. Germline V CDR1 and CDR2: SQVTM, ANQGSEA. This CDR3 spans 14 amino acids. As DNA, the CDR3 is TGCAGCGTACGGCCCCGGGACAGAACCGAAAAACTGTTTTTT. Translating it yields CSVRPRDRTEKLFF.

This rearrangement joins TRBV7-9 to TRBJ1-5; 11 bases agree with TRBD1. With V trimmed by 1 base and J by 2 bases, 4 bases remained unmatched. Germline V gene data show CDR1 as SEHNR and CDR2 as FQNEAQ (reference sequence). The CDR3 runs 17 residues. The DNA for the CDR3 is TGTGCCAGCAGCTTAGGGACAGGGGGCAGAGGCAATCAGCCCCAGCATTTT. Amino acids: CASSLGTGGRGNQPQHF. Variable domain in full (rest from reference TRBV7-9 and TRBJ1-5): DTGVSQNPRHKITKRGQNVTFRCDPISEHNRLYWYRQTLGQGPEFLTYFQNEAQLEKSRLLSDRFSAERPKGSFSTLEIQRTEQGDSAMYLCASSLGTGGRGNQPQHFGDGTRLSIL.

This chain uses TRBV28 with TRBJ1-2; 7 nucleotides agree with TRBD1. The V and J ends lost 6 bases and 9 bases, in that order; junction bases with no gene match: 13. Germline loops: CDR1 MDHEN, CDR2 SYDVKM. The CDR3 is made up of 14 amino acids. The DNA of the CDR3 is TGTGCCAGCAGCTCTATCCGGAGGGGGCGCAGCTACACCTTC. Translation gives CASSSIRRGRSYTF.

The gene calls are TRBV6-1 and TRBJ2-7, with unresolved D. The CDR3 consists of 18 residues. V dropped 1 base and J dropped 0 bases, with 19 bases sitting between them. Germline assignment: CDR1 MNHNS and CDR2 SASEGT. The CDR3 region has the DNA TGTGCCAGCAGTGAAGAGCCCCCTTGGGCATCCAGCTCCTACGAGCAGTACTTC. It specifies CASSEEPPWASSSYEQYF.

V and J are TRBV30 and TRBJ2-3; TRBD2 agrees at 10 bases. The CDR3 has 13 residues. V shed 6 bases, J shed 4 bases, and the junction held 4 bases outside the gene matches. CDR1 is GTSNPN, CDR2 SVGIG, per germline (reference sequence). The CDR3 loop is CACSSGSPDTQYF. CDR3 DNA: TGTGCCTGTTCTAGCGGGAGTCCAGATACGCAGTATTTT.

This CDR3 is CASNPLGASNQPQHF. Here the CDR3 DNA reads TGTGCCAGTAACCCCTTAGGGGCGAGCAATCAGCCCCAGCATTTT. The chain joins TRBV19 to TRBJ1-5, with a weak D call TRBD1 (5 bases). Germline V gives CDR1 LNHDA, CDR2 SQIVND (reference sequence). This CDR3 contains 15 residues. V was cut by 7 bases and J by 1 base, with 14 bases left in between.